These T cell receptor beta chains were read from a single sample in a study of blood T cell repertoires in COVID-19. Clones were sequenced by immunoSEQ multiplex PCR, and TCRdb holds only the in-frame ones, with some missing. This table has tens of thousands of clones, roughly 73% appearing once. Source material: peripheral blood. The source is a man older than 75 with acute or convalescent COVID-19. CDR3s include the opening cysteine and the closing phenylalanine or tryptophan. D genes are given only for firm matches. Clone size is shown for a subset of rows, as once, few, many or a class of expanded clone.

V gene: TRBV28
clone size: few
D gene: TRBD1
CDR3 length: 15
J gene: TRBJ1-1
CDR3 DNA: TGTGCCAGCAGGGCTACAGGGGTGAGTAACACTGAAGCTTTCTTT
CDR3 protein: CASRATGVSNTEAFF

V gene: TRBV9
clone size: .
D gene: .
CDR3 length: 16
J gene: TRBJ2-5
CDR3 DNA: TGTGCCAGCAGCGTAGGGGGTAGCGGAGTGCAAGAGACCCAGTACTTC
CDR3 protein: CASSVGGSGVQETQYF

V gene: TRBV7-9
clone size: .
D gene: .
CDR3 length: 16
J gene: TRBJ1-2
CDR3 DNA: TGTGCCAGCAGCCCCGGGGGGGGCCGCTCAAACTATGGCTACACCTTC
CDR3 protein: CASSPGGGRSNYGYTF

V gene: TRBV12-3/TRBV12-4
clone size: .
D gene: .
CDR3 length: 13
J gene: TRBJ2-1
CDR3 DNA: TGTGCCAGCGGAGCGGACCTCTACAATGAGCAGTTCTTC
CDR3 protein: CASGADLYNEQFF

V gene: TRBV15
clone size: .
D gene: .
CDR3 length: 13
J gene: TRBJ1-1
CDR3 DNA: TGTGCCACCAGCCGACAGGCGAACACTGAAGCTTTCTTT
CDR3 protein: CATSRQANTEAFF

V gene: TRBV28
clone size: .
D gene: TRBD2
CDR3 length: 15
J gene: TRBJ2-1
CDR3 DNA: TGTGCCAGCAGATCTCGCGGACTAGGAACAGATGAGCAGTTCTTC
CDR3 protein: CASRSRGLGTDEQFF

V gene: TRBV5-1
clone size: once
D gene: TRBD1
CDR3 length: 16
J gene: TRBJ2-2
CDR3 DNA: TGCGCCAGCAGCTTAGCTGGGACAGGGGGCAACGGGGAGCTGTTTTTT
CDR3 protein: CASSLAGTGGNGELFF

V gene: TRBV5-4
clone size: medium-sized
D gene: .
CDR3 length: 12
J gene: TRBJ1-2
CDR3 DNA: TGTGCCAGCAGCTATGACAGCTATGGCTACACCTTC
CDR3 protein: CASSYDSYGYTF

V gene: TRBV12-5
clone size: .
D gene: TRBD2
CDR3 length: 16
J gene: TRBJ2-1
CDR3 DNA: TGTGCTAGTGGTTTGGGACTAGCGGGGACCTACAATGAGCAGTTCTTC
CDR3 protein: CASGLGLAGTYNEQFF

V gene: TRBV9
clone size: .
D gene: .
CDR3 length: 12
J gene: TRBJ2-7
CDR3 DNA: TGTGCCAGCGGCAGGGTTTCCTACGAGCAGTACTTC
CDR3 protein: CASGRVSYEQYF